This T cell receptor (beta chain) is from a study of shared clonotypes between healthy human individuals. CDR3 length equals 11 residues. Germline lookup yields CDR1 MNHNS and CDR2 SASEGT. The study, taken as a whole, reports: What rarefaction showed was incomplete sorted-subset sequencing despite large depth. Lower generation probabilities were found for non-shared clonotypes than for those shared by all four donors. Clonotype sharing across a few donors was observed for 4% to 5.5% of naive CD4 clonotypes.

As concerns this clone: What it binds is not known. An end of the junction does not agree with germline; a read error may underlie this.

Profiling relied on immunoSEQ multiplex PCR, and the TCRdb table lists in-frame clones only, not all of them. The repertoire has 2.3 million or so clones, 93% of them found once; the top ten carry 0.35% to 0.5%. This chain links TRBV6-1 with TRBJ1-3; no definite D call. The specimen sequenced was naive CD4+ T cells from PBMCs. The sample's subset: CD45RA+ positively selected. The sequence was obtained from a man younger than 35 in good health. Some clones in this sample may be carry-over from other donors' samples. CDR3 coding DNA: TGTGCCAGCAGTGTCATAAACGCCATATATTTT. Its protein product is CASSVINAIYF.